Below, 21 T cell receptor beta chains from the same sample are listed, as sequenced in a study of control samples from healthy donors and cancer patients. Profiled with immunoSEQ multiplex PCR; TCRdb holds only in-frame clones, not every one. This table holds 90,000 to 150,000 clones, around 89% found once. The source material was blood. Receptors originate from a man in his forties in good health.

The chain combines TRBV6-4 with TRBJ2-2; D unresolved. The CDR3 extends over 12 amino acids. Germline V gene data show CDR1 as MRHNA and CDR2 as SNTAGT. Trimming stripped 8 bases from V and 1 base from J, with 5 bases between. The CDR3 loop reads CASSGNTGELFF. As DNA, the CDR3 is TGTGCCAGCTCCGGGAACACCGGGGAGCTGTTTTTT.

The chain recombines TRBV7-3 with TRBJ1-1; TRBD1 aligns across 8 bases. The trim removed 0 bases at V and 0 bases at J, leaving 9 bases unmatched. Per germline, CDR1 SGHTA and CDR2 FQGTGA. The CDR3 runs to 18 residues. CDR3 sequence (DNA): TGTGCCAGCAGCTTAACAACAGGGGGGAAACTTATGAACACTGAAGCTTTCTTT. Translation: CASSLTTGGKLMNTEAFF.

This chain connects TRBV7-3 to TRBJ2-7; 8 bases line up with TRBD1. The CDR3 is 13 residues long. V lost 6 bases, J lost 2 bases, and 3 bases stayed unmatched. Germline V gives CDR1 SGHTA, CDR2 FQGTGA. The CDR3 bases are TGTGCCAGCAGTCAACAGGGGGCCTACGAGCAGTACTTC. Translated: CASSQQGAYEQYF.

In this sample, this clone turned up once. CDR3 coding DNA: TGTGCCAGCAGCCGACCCGGTCGAGGGCGAAACTATGGCTACACCTTC. Protein sequence: CASSRPGRGRNYGYTF. V usage is TRBV7-9 and J usage is TRBJ1-2; no definite D call. The CDR3 runs to 16 residues. In germline, CDR1 is SEHNR, CDR2 FQNEAQ (reference sequence). Trimming removed 5 bases at V and 2 bases at J, with 18 bases between. Full variable domain (outside the CDR3, taken from reference TRBV7-9 and TRBJ1-2): DTGVSQNPRHKITKRGQNVTFRCDPISEHNRLYWYRQTLGQGPEFLTYFQNEAQLEKSRLLSDRFSAERPKGSFSTLEIQRTEQGDSAMYLCASSRPGRGRNYGYTFGSGTRLTVV.

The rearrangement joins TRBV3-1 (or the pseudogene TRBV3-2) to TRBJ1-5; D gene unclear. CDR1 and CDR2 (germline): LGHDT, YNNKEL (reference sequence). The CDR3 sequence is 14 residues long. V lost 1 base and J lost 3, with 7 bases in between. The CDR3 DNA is TGTGCCAGCAGCCAAGGTCGTCTCAATCAGCCCCAGCATTTT. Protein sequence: CASSQGRLNQPQHF.

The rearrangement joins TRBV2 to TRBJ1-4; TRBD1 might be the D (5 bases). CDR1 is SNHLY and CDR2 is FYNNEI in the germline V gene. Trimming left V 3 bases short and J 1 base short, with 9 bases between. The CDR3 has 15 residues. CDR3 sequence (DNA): TGTGCCAGCAGTGATGGGGCGCGAACTAATGAAAAACTGTTTTTT. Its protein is CASSDGARTNEKLFF. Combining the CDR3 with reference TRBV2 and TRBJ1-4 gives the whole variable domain EPEVTQTPSHQVTQMGQEVILRCVPISNHLYFYWYRQILGQKVEFLVSFYNNEISEKSEIFDDQFSVERPDGSNFTLKIRSTKLEDSAMYFCASSDGARTNEKLFFGSGTQLSVL.

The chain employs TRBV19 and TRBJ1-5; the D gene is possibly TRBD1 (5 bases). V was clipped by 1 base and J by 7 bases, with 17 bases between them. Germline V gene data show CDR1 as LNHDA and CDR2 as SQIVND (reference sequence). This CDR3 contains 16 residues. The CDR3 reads CASSIVAGQGSQPQHF. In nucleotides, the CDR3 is TGTGCCAGTAGTATAGTTGCGGGCCAGGGTAGCCAGCCCCAGCATTTT.

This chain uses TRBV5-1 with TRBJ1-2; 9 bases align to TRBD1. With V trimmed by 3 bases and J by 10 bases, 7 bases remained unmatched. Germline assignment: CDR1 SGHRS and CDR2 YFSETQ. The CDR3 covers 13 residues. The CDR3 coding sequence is TGCGCCAGCAGCTGGACAGGGGAACTTGACTACACCTTC. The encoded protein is CASSWTGELDYTF. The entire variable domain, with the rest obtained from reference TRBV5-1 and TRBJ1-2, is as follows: KAGVTQTPRYLIKTRGQQVTLSCSPISGHRSVSWYQQTPGQGLQFLFEYFSETQRNKGNFPGRFSGRQFSNSRSEMNVSTLELGDSALYLCASSWTGELDYTFGSGTRLTVV.

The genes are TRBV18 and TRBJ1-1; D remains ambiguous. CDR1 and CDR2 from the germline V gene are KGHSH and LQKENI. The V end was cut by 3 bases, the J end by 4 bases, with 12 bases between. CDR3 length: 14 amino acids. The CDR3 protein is CASSPSWRSTEAFF. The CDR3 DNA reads TGTGCCAGCTCACCTTCATGGCGAAGCACTGAAGCTTTCTTT. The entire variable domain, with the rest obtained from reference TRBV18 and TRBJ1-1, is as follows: NAGVMQNPRHLVRRRGQEARLRCSPMKGHSHVYWYRQLPEEGLKFMVYLQKENIIDESGMPKERFSAEFPKEGPSILRIQQVVRGDSAAYFCASSPSWRSTEAFFGQGTRLTVV.

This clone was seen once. The CDR3 DNA sequence: TGCGCCAGCAGTGAGGTACAGCTCGTAGAGACCCAGTACTTC. Translating gives CASSEVQLVETQYF. The V gene is TRBV10-2, the J gene TRBJ2-5; D unresolved. Germline CDR1 reads WSHSY; CDR2 reads SAAADI. Trimming cost V 2 bases and J 4 bases, with 11 bases left between them. This CDR3 has 14 residues.

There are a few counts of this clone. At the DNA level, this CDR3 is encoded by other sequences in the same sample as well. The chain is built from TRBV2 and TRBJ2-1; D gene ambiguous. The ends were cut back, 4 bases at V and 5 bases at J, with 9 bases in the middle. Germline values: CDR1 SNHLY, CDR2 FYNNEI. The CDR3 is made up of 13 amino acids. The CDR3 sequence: CASSGLIDNEQFF. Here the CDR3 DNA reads TGTGCCAGCAGTGGACTGATCGACAATGAGCAGTTCTTC.

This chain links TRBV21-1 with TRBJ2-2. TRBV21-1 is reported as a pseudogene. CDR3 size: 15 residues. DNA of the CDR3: TGTGCCAGCAGCAAAAAAGACGGAAACACCGGGGAGCTGTTTTTT. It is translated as CASSKKDGNTGELFF.

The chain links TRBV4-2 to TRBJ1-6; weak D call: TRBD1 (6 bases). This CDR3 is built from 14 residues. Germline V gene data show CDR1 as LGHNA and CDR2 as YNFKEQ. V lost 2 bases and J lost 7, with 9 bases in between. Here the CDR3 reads CASSQRDINSPLHF. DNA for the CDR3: TGTGCCAGCAGCCAACGGGACATCAATTCACCCCTCCACTTT.

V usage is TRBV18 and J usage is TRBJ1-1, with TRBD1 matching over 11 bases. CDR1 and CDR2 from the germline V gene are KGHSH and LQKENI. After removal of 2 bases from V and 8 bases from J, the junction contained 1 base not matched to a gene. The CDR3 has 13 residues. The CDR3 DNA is TGTGCCAGCTCACCAGGACAGGGGGCGGAAGCTTTCTTT. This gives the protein CASSPGQGAEAFF.

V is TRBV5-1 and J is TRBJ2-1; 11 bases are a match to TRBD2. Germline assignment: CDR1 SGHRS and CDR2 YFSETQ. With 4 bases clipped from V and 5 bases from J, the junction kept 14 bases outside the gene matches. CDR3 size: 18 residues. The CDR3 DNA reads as TGCGCCAGCAGCGTGACTAGCGGGGCGTCCCTCCTCCACAATGAGCAGTTCTTC. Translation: CASSVTSGASLLHNEQFF.

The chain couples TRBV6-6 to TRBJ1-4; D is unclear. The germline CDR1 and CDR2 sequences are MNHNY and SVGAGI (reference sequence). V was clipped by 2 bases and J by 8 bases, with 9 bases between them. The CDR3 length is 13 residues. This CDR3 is CASSYREGEKLFF. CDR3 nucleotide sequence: TGTGCCAGCAGTTACCGGGAAGGGGAAAAACTGTTTTTT.

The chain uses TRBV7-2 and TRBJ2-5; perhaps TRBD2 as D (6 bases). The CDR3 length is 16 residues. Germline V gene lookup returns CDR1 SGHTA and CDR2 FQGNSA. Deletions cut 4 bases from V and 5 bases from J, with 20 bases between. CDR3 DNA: TGTGCCAGCAGCTCTCGGGGGACCCGGTCCATGGAGACCCAGTACTTC. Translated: CASSSRGTRSMETQYF.

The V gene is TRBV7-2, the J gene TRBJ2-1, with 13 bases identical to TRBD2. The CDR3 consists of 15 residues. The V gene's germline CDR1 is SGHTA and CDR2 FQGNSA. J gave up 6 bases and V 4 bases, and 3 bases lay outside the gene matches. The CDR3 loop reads CASSSGLAGPNEQFF. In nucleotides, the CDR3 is TGTGCCAGCAGCTCGGGACTAGCGGGGCCCAATGAGCAGTTCTTC.

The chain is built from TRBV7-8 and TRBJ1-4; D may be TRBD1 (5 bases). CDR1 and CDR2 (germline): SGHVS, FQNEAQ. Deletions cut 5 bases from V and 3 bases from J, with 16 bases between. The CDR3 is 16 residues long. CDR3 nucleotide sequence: TGTGCCAGCAGCCTCAACCCAGGGACGGCTAATGAAAAACTGTTTTTT. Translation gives CASSLNPGTANEKLFF.

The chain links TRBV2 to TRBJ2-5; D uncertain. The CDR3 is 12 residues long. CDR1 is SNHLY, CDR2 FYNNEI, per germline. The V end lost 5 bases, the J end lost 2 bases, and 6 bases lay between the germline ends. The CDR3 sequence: CASSTLQETQYF. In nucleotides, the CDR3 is TGTGCCAGCAGTACCCTTCAAGAGACCCAGTACTTC.

CDR3 nucleotide sequence: TGTGCCAGCAAGGACAGTGCAACTAATGAAAAACTGTTTTTT. Translation: CASKDSATNEKLFF. This chain links TRBV2 with TRBJ1-4; D is possibly TRBD1 (6 bases). Looked up from germline, CDR1 is SNHLY and CDR2 is FYNNEI. The germline V and J ends were trimmed by 7 bases and 0 bases, with 9 bases remaining between them. The CDR3 covers 14 residues.